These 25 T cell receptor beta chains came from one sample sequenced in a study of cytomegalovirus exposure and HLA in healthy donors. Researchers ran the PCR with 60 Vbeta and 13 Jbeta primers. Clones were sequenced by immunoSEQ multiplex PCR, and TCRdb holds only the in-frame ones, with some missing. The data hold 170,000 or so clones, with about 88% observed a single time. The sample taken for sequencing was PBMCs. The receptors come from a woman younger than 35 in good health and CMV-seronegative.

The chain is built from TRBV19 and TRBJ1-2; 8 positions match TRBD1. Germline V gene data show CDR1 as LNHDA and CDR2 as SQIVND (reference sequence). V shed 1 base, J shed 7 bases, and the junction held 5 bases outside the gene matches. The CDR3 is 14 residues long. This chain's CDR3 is CASSIVETGAGYTF. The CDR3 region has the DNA TGTGCCAGTAGTATAGTGGAGACAGGGGCTGGCTACACCTTC.

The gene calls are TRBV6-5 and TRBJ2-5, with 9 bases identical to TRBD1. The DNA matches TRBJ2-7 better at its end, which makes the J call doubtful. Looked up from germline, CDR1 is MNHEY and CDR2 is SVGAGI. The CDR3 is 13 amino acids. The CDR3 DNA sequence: TGTGCCAGCACAGGACAGGGGTCCTACGAGCAGTACTTC. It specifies CASTGQGSYEQYF.

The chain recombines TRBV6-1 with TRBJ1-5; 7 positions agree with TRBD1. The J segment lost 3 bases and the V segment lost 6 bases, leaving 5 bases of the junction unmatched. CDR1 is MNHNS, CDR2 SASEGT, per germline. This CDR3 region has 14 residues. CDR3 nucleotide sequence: TGTGCCAGCAGGGGTGGGACAGACAATCAGCCCCAGCATTTT. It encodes CASRGGTDNQPQHF.

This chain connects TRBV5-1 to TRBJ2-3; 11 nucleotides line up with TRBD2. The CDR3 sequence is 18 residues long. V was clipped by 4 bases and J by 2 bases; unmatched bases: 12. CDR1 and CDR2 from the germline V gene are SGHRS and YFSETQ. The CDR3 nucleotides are TGCGCCAGCAGCCTAGCGGGAGGCCTAACCACCCCCACAGATACGCAGTATTTT. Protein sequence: CASSLAGGLTTPTDTQYF.

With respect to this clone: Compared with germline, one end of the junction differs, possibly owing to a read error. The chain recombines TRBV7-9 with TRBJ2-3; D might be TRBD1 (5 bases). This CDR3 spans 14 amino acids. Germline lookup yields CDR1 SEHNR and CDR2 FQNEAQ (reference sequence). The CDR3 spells CSSSLKGSTDTQYF. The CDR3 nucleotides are TGTTCCAGCAGCTTAAAGGGGAGCACAGATACGCAGTATTTT. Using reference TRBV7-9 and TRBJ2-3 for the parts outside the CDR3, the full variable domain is DTGVSQNPRHKITKRGQNVTFRCDPISEHNRLYWYRQTLGQGPEFLTYFQNEAQLEKSRLLSDRFSAERPKGSFSTLEIQRTEQGDSAMYLCSSSLKGSTDTQYFGPGTRLTVL.

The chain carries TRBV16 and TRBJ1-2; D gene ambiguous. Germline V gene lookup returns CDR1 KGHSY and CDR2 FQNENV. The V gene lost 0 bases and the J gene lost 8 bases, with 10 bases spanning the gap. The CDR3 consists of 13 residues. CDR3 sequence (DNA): TGTGCCAGCAGCCAATCGAGCGGACCCGGCTACACCTTC. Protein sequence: CASSQSSGPGYTF.

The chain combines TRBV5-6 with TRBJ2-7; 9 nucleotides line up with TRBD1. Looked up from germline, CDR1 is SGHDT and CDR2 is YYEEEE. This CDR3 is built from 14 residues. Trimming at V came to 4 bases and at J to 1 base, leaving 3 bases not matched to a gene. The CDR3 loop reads CASSIGQGSYEQYF. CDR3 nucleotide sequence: TGTGCCAGCAGCATAGGACAGGGGTCCTACGAGCAGTACTTC.

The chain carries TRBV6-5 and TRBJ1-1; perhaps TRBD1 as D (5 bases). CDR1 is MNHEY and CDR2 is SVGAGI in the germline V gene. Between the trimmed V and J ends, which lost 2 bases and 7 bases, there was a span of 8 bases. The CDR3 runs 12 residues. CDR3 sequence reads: CASSYRGGEAFF. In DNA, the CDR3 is TGTGCCAGCAGTTACAGGGGCGGTGAAGCTTTCTTT.

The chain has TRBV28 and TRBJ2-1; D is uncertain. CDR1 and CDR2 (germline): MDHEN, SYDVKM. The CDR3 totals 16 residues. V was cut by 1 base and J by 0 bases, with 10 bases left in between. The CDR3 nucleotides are TGTGCCAGCAGTTTATCACGAGAAGACTCCTACAATGAGCAGTTCTTC. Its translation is CASSLSREDSYNEQFF.

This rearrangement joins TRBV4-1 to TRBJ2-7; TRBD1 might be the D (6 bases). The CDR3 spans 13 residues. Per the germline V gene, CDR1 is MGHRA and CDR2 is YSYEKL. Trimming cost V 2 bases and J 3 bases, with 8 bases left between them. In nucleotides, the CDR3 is TGCGCCAGCAGCCAACAACAGGGCTACGAGCAGTACTTC. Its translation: CASSQQQGYEQYF.

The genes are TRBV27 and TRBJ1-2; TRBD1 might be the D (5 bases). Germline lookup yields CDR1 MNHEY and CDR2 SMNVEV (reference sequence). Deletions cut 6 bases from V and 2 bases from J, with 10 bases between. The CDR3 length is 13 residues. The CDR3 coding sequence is TGTGCCAGCAGCCTGACAGAAAACTATGGCTACACCTTC. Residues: CASSLTENYGYTF.

CDR3 bases: TGTGCCAGCAGCTTAAGCCCAGGGGCCAATGAGCAGTTCTTC. This encodes CASSLSPGANEQFF. The gene calls are TRBV7-2 and TRBJ2-1; D is possibly TRBD1 (6 bases). Between the trimmed V and J ends, which lost 2 bases and 6 bases, there was a span of 11 bases. Germline CDR1 and CDR2: SGHTA and FQGNSA. This CDR3 is 14 amino acids long.

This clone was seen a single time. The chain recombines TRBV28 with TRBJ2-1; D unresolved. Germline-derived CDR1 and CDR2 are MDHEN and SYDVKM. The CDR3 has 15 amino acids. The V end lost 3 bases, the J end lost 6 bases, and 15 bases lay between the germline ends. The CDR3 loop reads CASSFVLELGNEQFF. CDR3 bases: TGTGCCAGCAGTTTTGTCCTGGAGTTGGGCAATGAGCAGTTCTTC.

In DNA, the CDR3 is TGCAGCGTTGGCGTAGGACTCGACTATGGCTACACCTTC. The encoded protein is CSVGVGLDYGYTF. The rearrangement uses TRBV29-1 and TRBJ1-2; D gene unclear. V was clipped by 4 bases and J by 3 bases, with 12 bases between them. In germline, CDR1 is SQVTM, CDR2 ANQGSEA. This CDR3 has 13 residues.

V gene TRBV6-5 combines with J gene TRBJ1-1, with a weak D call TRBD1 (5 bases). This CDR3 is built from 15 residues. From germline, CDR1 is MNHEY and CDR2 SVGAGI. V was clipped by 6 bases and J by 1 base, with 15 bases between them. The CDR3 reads CASSLSPGQNTEAFF. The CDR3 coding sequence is TGTGCCAGCAGCTTAAGCCCCGGACAGAACACTGAAGCTTTCTTT.

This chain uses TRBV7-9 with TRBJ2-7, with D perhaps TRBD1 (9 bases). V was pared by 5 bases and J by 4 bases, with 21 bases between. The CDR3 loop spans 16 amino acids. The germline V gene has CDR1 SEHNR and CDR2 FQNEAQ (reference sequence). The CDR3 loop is CASSPREGQGFYEQYF. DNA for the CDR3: TGTGCCAGCAGCCCCCGGGAGGGACAGGGCTTTTACGAGCAGTACTTC.

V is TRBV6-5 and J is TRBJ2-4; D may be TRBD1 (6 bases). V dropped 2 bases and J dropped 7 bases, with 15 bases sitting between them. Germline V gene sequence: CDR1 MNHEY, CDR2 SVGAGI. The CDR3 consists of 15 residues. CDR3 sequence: CASSYGAGAGNIQYF. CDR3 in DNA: TGTGCCAGCAGTTACGGGGCAGGGGCCGGTAACATTCAGTACTTC.

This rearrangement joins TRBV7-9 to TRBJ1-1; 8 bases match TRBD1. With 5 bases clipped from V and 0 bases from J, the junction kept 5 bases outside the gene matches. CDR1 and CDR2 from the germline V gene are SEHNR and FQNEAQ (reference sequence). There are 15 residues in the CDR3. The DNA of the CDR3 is TGTGCCAGCAGCATCCCCAGGGGGCTGAACACTGAAGCTTTCTTT. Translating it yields CASSIPRGLNTEAFF.

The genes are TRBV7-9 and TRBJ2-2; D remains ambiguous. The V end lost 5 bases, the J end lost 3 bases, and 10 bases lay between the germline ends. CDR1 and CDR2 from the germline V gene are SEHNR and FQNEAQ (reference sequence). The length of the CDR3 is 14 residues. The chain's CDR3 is CASSQTVYTGELFF. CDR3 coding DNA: TGTGCCAGCAGCCAAACTGTCTACACCGGGGAGCTGTTTTTT.

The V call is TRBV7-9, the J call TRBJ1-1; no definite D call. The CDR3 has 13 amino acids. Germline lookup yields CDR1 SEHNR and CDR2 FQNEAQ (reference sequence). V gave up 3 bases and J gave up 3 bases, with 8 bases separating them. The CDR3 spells CASSLTEDTEAFF. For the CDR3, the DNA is TGTGCCAGCAGCTTGACGGAGGACACTGAAGCTTTCTTT.

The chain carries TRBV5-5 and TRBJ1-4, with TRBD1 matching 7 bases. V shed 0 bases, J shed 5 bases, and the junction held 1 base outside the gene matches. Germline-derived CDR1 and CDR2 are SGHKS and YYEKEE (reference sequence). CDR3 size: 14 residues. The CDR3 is CASSLEGQNEKLFF. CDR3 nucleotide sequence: TGTGCCAGCAGCTTGGAGGGACAGAATGAAAAACTGTTTTTT.

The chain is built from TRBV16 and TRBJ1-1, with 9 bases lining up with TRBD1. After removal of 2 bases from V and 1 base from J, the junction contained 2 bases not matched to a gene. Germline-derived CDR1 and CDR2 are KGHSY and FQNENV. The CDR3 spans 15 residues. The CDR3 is CASSQGTGTNTEAFF. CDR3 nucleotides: TGTGCCAGCAGCCAAGGGACAGGGACGAACACTGAAGCTTTCTTT.

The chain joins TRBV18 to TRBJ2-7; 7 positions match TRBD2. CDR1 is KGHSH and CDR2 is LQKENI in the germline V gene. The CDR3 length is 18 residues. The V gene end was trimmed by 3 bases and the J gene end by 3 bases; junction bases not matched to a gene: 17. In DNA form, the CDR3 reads TGTGCCAGCTCACCGGGCGTTACGGCGGCGGGAGTATTCTACGAGCAGTACTTC. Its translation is CASSPGVTAAGVFYEQYF.

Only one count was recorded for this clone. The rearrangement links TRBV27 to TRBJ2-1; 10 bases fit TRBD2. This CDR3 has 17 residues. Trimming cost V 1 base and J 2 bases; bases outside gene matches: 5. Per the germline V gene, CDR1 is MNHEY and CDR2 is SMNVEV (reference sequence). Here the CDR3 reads CASSLYEAGGPYNEQFF. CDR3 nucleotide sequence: TGTGCCAGCAGTTTATACGAAGCGGGAGGGCCCTACAATGAGCAGTTCTTC.

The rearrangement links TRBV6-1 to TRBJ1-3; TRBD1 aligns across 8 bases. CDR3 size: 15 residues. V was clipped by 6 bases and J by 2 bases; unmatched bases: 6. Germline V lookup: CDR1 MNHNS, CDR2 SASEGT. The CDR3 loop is CASRLQGGPGNTIYF. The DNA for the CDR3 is TGTGCCAGCAGACTACAGGGGGGGCCTGGAAACACCATATATTTT.